A selection of T cell receptor beta chains follows, all from one sample in a study of blood T cell repertoires in COVID-19. Profiled with immunoSEQ multiplex PCR; TCRdb holds only in-frame clones, not every one. The sample shows about 200,000 clones, roughly 83% of them seen only once. Material for sequencing was PBMCs or T cells enriched from blood (not recorded which). Receptors originate from a man aged 40-49 years with acute COVID-19. CDR3s include the opening cysteine and the closing phenylalanine or tryptophan. D genes are given only for firm matches. Rows give clone size only sometimes, using once, few, many, or a class for an expanded clone.

clone_size	cdr3_length	d_call	v_call	j_call	cdr3_nt	cdr3_aa
-	12	-	TRBV11-2	TRBJ2-1	TGTGCCAGCAGTCCCTTAGTCTATGAGCAGTTCTTC	CASSPLVYEQFF
once	14	-	TRBV28	TRBJ1-2	TGTGCCAGCAGTTTGGTGCAGCGGGACTATGGCTACACCTTC	CASSLVQRDYGYTF
-	17	TRBD2	TRBV9	TRBJ2-2	TGTGCCAGCAGCGTAGGGCTAGCGGAAGCGAACACCGGGGAGCTGTTTTTT	CASSVGLAEANTGELFF
-	15	TRBD2	TRBV30	TRBJ2-3	TGTGCCTGGAGTCCCGCCAGCGGGAACACAGATACGCAGTATTTT	CAWSPASGNTDTQYF
-	17	TRBD1	TRBV27	TRBJ1-1	TGTGCCAGCAGTTTAAACAAAAATCGACAGGGCCAGACTGAAGCTTTCTTT	CASSLNKNRQGQTEAFF
-	17	-	TRBV21-1	TRBJ2-3	TGTGCCAGCAGCAAAGGATTATGGGGGAGGGCACCAGATACGCAGTATTTT	CASSKGLWGRAPDTQYF
once	16	TRBD1	TRBV6-6	TRBJ1-4	TGTGCCAGCAGTCGAGGATCCGGGACAGCTAATGAAAAACTGTTTTTT	CASSRGSGTANEKLFF
-	15	-	TRBV28	TRBJ1-2	TGTGCCAGCAGTTTTGGGGCCCTTAGCCCCTATGGCTACACCTTC	CASSFGALSPYGYTF
-	14	-	TRBV3-1/TRBV3-2	TRBJ1-4	TGTGCCAGCGGAGTCGGAGCAACTAATGAAAAACTGTTTTTT	CASGVGATNEKLFF
-	15	-	TRBV7-9	TRBJ1-5	TGTGCCAGCAGCATTGGGACATTGATAGACCAGCCCCAGCATTTT	CASSIGTLIDQPQHF
-	15	-	TRBV30	TRBJ2-7	TGTGCCTGGAGTGTGGGCGGGACAGCCTCCTACGAGCAGTACTTC	CAWSVGGTASYEQYF
-	15	-	TRBV29-1	TRBJ1-4	TGCAGCGTTGAAGGAACAGGCTCAACTAATGAAAAACTGTTTTTT	CSVEGTGSTNEKLFF
-	17	-	TRBV2	TRBJ2-2	TGTGCCAGCATCGGGTTTGTACAGGGCCCGAACACCGGGGAGCTGTTTTTT	CASIGFVQGPNTGELFF
-	14	TRBD2	TRBV7-9	TRBJ2-1	TGTGCCAGCAGCTTAGAGTCAGGAACTAGCGGTCAGTTCTTC	CASSLESGTSGQFF
-	13	TRBD1	TRBV29-1	TRBJ1-1	TGCAGCGGCAGACAGGGATTGAACACTGAAGCTTTCTTT	CSGRQGLNTEAFF
-	14	TRBD1	TRBV3-1/TRBV3-2	TRBJ1-1	TGTGCCAGCAGTCGGACAGGGGGTATATCTGAAGCTTTCTTT	CASSRTGGISEAFF
-	14	TRBD1	TRBV19	TRBJ1-3	TGTGCCAGTATCGGGACAGGCTCTGGAAACACCATATATTTT	CASIGTGSGNTIYF
-	15	-	TRBV6-6	TRBJ2-3	TGTGCCAGCAGTCCTTCAGGGCTTCCCACAGATACGCAGTATTTT	CASSPSGLPTDTQYF
-	13	-	TRBV6-5	TRBJ1-1	TGTGCCAGCAGTTACTCGGTACGGGCTGAAGCTTTCTTT	CASSYSVRAEAFF
-	13	TRBD1	TRBV4-1	TRBJ1-1	TGCGCCAGCAGCCCTAGGAGGGGGACAGGAGCTTTCTTT	CASSPRRGTGAFF
once	14	-	TRBV2	TRBJ2-7	TGTGCCAGCGAGGAGGCAGGGGCACCCTACGAGCAGTACTTC	CASEEAGAPYEQYF
-	15	TRBD1	TRBV28	TRBJ1-1	TGTGCCAGCAAATTCCGTGGACAGGGACACACTGAAGCTTTCTTT	CASKFRGQGHTEAFF
few	16	TRBD1	TRBV9	TRBJ2-1	TGTGCCAGCAGCGCGTTATCCGGGACAGGTCACAATGAGCAGTTCTTC	CASSALSGTGHNEQFF
-	16	-	TRBV2	TRBJ1-2	TGTGCCAGCAGTGAGGGCTCAGGGCCAGCTAACTATGGCTACACCTTC	CASSEGSGPANYGYTF
-	18	-	TRBV7-9	TRBJ2-5	TGTGCCAGCAGCTTCCCCCCTTGGAGAGCCATCCTGGGAGAGACCCAGTACTTC	CASSFPPWRAILGETQYF
-	15	-	TRBV28	TRBJ2-4	TGTGCCACCTCCACCCCCTCTGCGGGCAAAAACATTCAGTACTTC	CATSTPSAGKNIQYF
few	13	-	TRBV2	TRBJ2-5	TGTGCCACCCAGGGCCAGGAGCAAGAGACCCAGTACTTC	CATQGQEQETQYF
few	18	TRBD2	TRBV3-1/TRBV3-2	TRBJ2-7	TGTGCCAGCAGCCAAGATCCGGGGGGGGCCTATAAGGCTCGCGAGCAGTACTTC	CASSQDPGGAYKAREQYF
-	14	-	TRBV4-1	TRBJ1-5	TGCGCCAGCAGCAACCGGGACACCAATCAGCCCCAGCATTTT	CASSNRDTNQPQHF
-	18	TRBD2	TRBV27	TRBJ2-5	TGTGCCAGCCGCCCGGGACTAGCGGGAGGGCATGGATGGGAGACCCAGTACTTC	CASRPGLAGGHGWETQYF
-	16	-	TRBV28	TRBJ2-2	TGTGCCAGCAGTTTATACGGACAGACATTCCCCGGGGAGCTGTTTTTT	CASSLYGQTFPGELFF
-	13	-	TRBV7-9	TRBJ1-1	TGTGCCAGCACCCCCCTGAGAGGCACTGAAGCTTTCTTT	CASTPLRGTEAFF
-	17	-	TRBV28	TRBJ2-4	TGTGCCAGCAGTCTCGTTGGGTCCCGGTCGGGCAAAAACATTCAGTACTTC	CASSLVGSRSGKNIQYF
-	15	TRBD2	TRBV7-8	TRBJ2-7	TGTGCCAGCAGCCGAGCTCTAGCGGTGGTCTACGAGCAGTACTTC	CASSRALAVVYEQYF
-	13	-	TRBV28	TRBJ2-1	TGTGCCAGCTCGGGACATCCTGGGAATGAGCAGTTCTTC	CASSGHPGNEQFF
-	15	-	TRBV7-9	TRBJ1-4	TGTGCCAGCAGCTCCGCGCGGGCCTCGGGTGAAAAACTGTTTTTT	CASSSARASGEKLFF
-	13	-	TRBV27	TRBJ2-7	TGTGCCAGCAACCTTCTCGGGTCCAACGAGCAGTACTTC	CASNLLGSNEQYF
-	16	-	TRBV27	TRBJ1-6	TGTGCCACTTCACGGGGGGACCGCGTCTATAATTCACCCCTCCACTTT	CATSRGDRVYNSPLHF
-	13	-	TRBV9	TRBJ1-2	TGTGCCAGCAGCGTAGATCGGGACTATGGCTACACCTTC	CASSVDRDYGYTF
-	14	TRBD1	TRBV27	TRBJ1-2	TGTGCCAGCAGTGCTCCAGGGGGCAGGTTTGGCTACACCTTC	CASSAPGGRFGYTF
-	13	-	TRBV7-3	TRBJ1-1	TGTGCCAGCAGCTTAGGGAGGTGGGCTGAAGCTTTCTTT	CASSLGRWAEAFF
-	16	TRBD1	TRBV27	TRBJ1-4	TGTGCCAGCAGTGCACAGGGACAGGTTGCTAATGAAAAACTGTTTTTT	CASSAQGQVANEKLFF
-	11	TRBD2	TRBV20-1	TRBJ2-1	TGCAGTGCGGTAGCGGGAGTGGGGCAGTTCTTC	CSAVAGVGQFF
-	11	-	TRBV28	TRBJ1-1	TGTGCCAGCAATGAGGGATATGAAGCTTTCTTT	CASNEGYEAFF
-	15	TRBD2	TRBV10-3	TRBJ2-5	TGTGCCATCAGTGAGGCTTTGGGGGGAGGGGAGACCCAGTACTTC	CAISEALGGGETQYF
-	15	-	TRBV7-3	TRBJ2-3	TGTGCCAGCAGCCGTACTCCAGGGGAAACAGATACGCAGTATTTT	CASSRTPGETDTQYF
-	15	-	TRBV4-3	TRBJ1-1	TGCGCCAGCAGCCAAGGGGGGCACGAGAACACTGAAGCTTTCTTT	CASSQGGHENTEAFF
-	16	TRBD1	TRBV7-9	TRBJ1-1	TGTGCCAGCAGCTTAGGGACAGGGGATTGGGACACTGAAGCTTTCTTT	CASSLGTGDWDTEAFF
-	17	TRBD2	TRBV27	TRBJ2-1	TGTGCCAGCAGTTTATTAACTAGCGGGAGGGGTTACAATGAGCAGTTCTTC	CASSLLTSGRGYNEQFF
-	13	-	TRBV2	TRBJ2-7	TGTGCCAGCAGTGCGGAGCTTGCGGACGAGCAGTACTTC	CASSAELADEQYF
few	14	TRBD1	TRBV5-4	TRBJ2-2	TGTGCCAGCAGCCGACGACAGGGGACCGGGGAGCTGTTTTTT	CASSRRQGTGELFF
once	16	-	TRBV7-3	TRBJ2-3	TGTGCCAGCAGCACCTCCGGGACTCGCGTTGCAGATACGCAGTATTTT	CASSTSGTRVADTQYF
-	14	-	TRBV7-3	TRBJ2-5	TGTGCCAGCAGCCCGTTGGGCGGGCAAGAGACCCAGTACTTC	CASSPLGGQETQYF
-	15	TRBD2	TRBV5-4	TRBJ2-2	TGTGCCAGCAGCTTGTTTAGCGGGAGGTCCGGGGAGCTGTTTTTT	CASSLFSGRSGELFF
-	15	TRBD2	TRBV18	TRBJ2-1	TGTGCCAGCTCACCCGGGACTAGCGTTTACAATGAGCAGTTCTTC	CASSPGTSVYNEQFF
-	11	-	TRBV30	TRBJ2-1	TGTGCCTGGAGCGCTCGCAGGGAGCAGTTCTTC	CAWSARREQFF
-	16	TRBD1	TRBV5-1	TRBJ1-1	TGCGCCAGCAGCGACTTACAGGGGGCGTTGAACACTGAAGCTTTCTTT	CASSDLQGALNTEAFF
-	17	TRBD1	TRBV28	TRBJ1-5	TGTGCCAGCAGTCCCCAAAGGACAGGGTATAGCAATCAGCCCCAGCATTTT	CASSPQRTGYSNQPQHF
few	16	TRBD2	TRBV28	TRBJ2-3	TGTGCCAGCAGCCCTCGGGCGGGAGGGCTAGGAGATACGCAGTATTTT	CASSPRAGGLGDTQYF
-	14	-	TRBV10-3	TRBJ1-1	TGTGCCATCGGGGGCCTAAGGGCCGACACTGAAGCTTTCTTT	CAIGGLRADTEAFF